The rows below give T cell receptor beta chains drawn from one sample of a study of T-cell memory formation after mild COVID-19. Via MiXCR, TCRdb re-called the 5' RACE reads, giving one row per CDR3 protein. The sample lists tens of thousands of distinct CDR3 sequences; approximately 15% were seen once. Material for sequencing was PBMCs or a T cell subset sorted from them (not recorded which). The receptors derive from an adult woman who had mild COVID-19 (a few samples of this study predate the infection). Cell type and time point are not known. Each CDR3 is given with its conserved first and last residue. The D gene is left open where the match is weak. Clone size, where shown, is once, few, many, or a class for clones that have expanded.

size,J,D,V,CDR3,DNA
few,TRBJ2-1,TRBD1,TRBV12-3/TRBV12-4,CASSYPPGQGYNEQFF,TGTGCCAGCAGTTACCCACCGGGACAGGGGTACAATGAGCAGTTCTTC
-,TRBJ2-1,TRBD1,TRBV19,CASRTTGTVYNEQFF,TGTGCCAGTCGTACCACCGGGACAGTGTACAATGAGCAGTTCTTC
-,TRBJ2-2,-,TRBV13,CASSLTGTRAGELFF,TGTGCCAGCAGCTTAACAGGAACAAGGGCCGGGGAGCTGTTTTTT
few,TRBJ2-7,-,TRBV9,CASSVAGAPLEQYF,TGTGCCAGCAGCGTAGCAGGAGCCCCGCTCGAGCAGTACTTC
-,TRBJ1-1,-,TRBV7-9,CASSSTGNTEAFF,TGTGCCAGCAGTTCAACAGGGAACACTGAAGCTTTCTTT
few,TRBJ2-2,TRBD2,TRBV2,CASRGTSGSLDTGELFF,TGTGCCAGCAGGGGGACTAGCGGGAGCTTGGACACCGGGGAGCTGTTTTTT
-,TRBJ2-7,TRBD2,TRBV6-6,CASSYSTRRGAAYEQYF,TGTGCCAGCAGTTACTCGACAAGGCGGGGGGCCGCCTACGAGCAGTACTTC
-,TRBJ2-7,TRBD1,TRBV11-2,CASSVTGTAAYEQYF,TGTGCCAGCAGCGTCACCGGGACAGCAGCCTACGAGCAGTACTTC
-,TRBJ2-1,-,TRBV27,CASALLTGYHLHEQFF,TGTGCCAGCGCCTTACTAACGGGATACCACCTTCATGAGCAGTTCTTC
few,TRBJ2-7,-,TRBV7-9,CASSPLGFDSYEQYF,TGTGCCAGCAGCCCGTTAGGCTTCGATTCCTACGAGCAGTACTTC
few,TRBJ1-6,-,TRBV7-9,CASSLSGGRPYNSPLHF,TGTGCCAGCAGCTTGAGTGGTGGCAGACCCTATAATTCACCCCTCCACTTT
many,TRBJ2-2,-,TRBV29-1,CSAEDTGELFF,TGCAGCGCCGAGGACACCGGGGAGCTGTTTTTT
few,TRBJ2-1,TRBD2,TRBV19,CASSSSTSRQFF,TGTGCCAGTAGTAGCTCGACTAGCCGGCAGTTCTTC
many,TRBJ2-1,TRBD2,TRBV7-8,CASSSLADTYHEQFF,TGTGCCAGCAGCTCCCTAGCGGATACTTACCATGAGCAGTTCTTC
-,TRBJ2-2,-,TRBV9,CASHLVDQEGELFF,TGTGCCAGCCATTTGGTCGATCAGGAGGGGGAGCTGTTTTTT
-,TRBJ1-5,-,TRBV4-1,CASSLDSYSNQPQHF,TGCGCCAGCAGCCTCGACAGCTATAGCAATCAGCCCCAGCATTTT
few,TRBJ1-1,TRBD1,TRBV6-5,CASSEQGMNTEAFF,TGTGCCAGCAGTGAACAGGGGATGAACACTGAAGCTTTCTTT
-,TRBJ2-3,-,TRBV6-5,CASTPGGSTDTQYF,TGTGCCAGCACCCCGGGGGGCAGCACAGATACGCAGTATTTT
-,TRBJ2-4,TRBD2,TRBV6-1,CASSEARWISGGIAKNIQYF,TGTGCCAGCAGTGAAGCGCGATGGATTAGCGGGGGCATAGCCAAAAACATTCAGTACTTC
few,TRBJ1-1,-,TRBV4-3,CASSQDEGMNTEAFF,TGCGCCAGCAGCCAAGATGAGGGCATGAACACTGAAGCTTTCTTT
many,TRBJ2-5,TRBD1,TRBV20-1,CSASPQGAGETQYF,TGCAGTGCTAGCCCCCAGGGGGCGGGAGAGACCCAGTACTTC
-,TRBJ1-4,-,TRBV5-1,CASSTLPGRLDEKLFF,TGCGCCAGCAGCACTCTACCGGGACGACTAGATGAAAAACTGTTTTTT
once,TRBJ2-3,TRBD2,TRBV4-2,CASSHLAGLDTQYF,TGTGCCAGCAGCCATCTAGCGGGGCTGGATACGCAGTATTTT
many,TRBJ2-1,TRBD2,TRBV7-8,CASSLATSGSSYNEQFF,TGTGCCAGCAGCTTGGCGACTAGCGGGAGCTCCTACAATGAGCAGTTCTTC
few,TRBJ2-7,-,TRBV11-2,CASSLAGGWRIYEQYF,TGTGCCAGCAGCTTAGCCGGAGGCTGGCGGATCTACGAGCAGTACTTC
few,TRBJ1-1,TRBD1,TRBV9,CASSSTGGLTEAFF,TGTGCCAGCAGCTCGACAGGGGGCTTGACTGAAGCTTTCTTT
few,TRBJ1-4,-,TRBV9,CASSVDNSNEKLFF,TGTGCCAGCAGCGTAGATAACAGTAATGAAAAACTGTTTTTT
-,TRBJ2-1,-,TRBV12-3/TRBV12-4,CASSFPEGGQGEQFF,TGTGCCAGCAGTTTCCCGGAGGGGGGCCAGGGTGAGCAGTTCTTC
few,TRBJ1-2,-,TRBV5-1,CASTAGNYGYTF,TGCGCCAGCACCGCAGGGAATTATGGCTACACCTTC
-,TRBJ2-5,TRBD2,TRBV9,CASSVALAGVQETQYF,TGTGCCAGCAGCGTAGCACTAGCGGGAGTCCAAGAGACCCAGTACTTC
-,TRBJ1-2,TRBD1,TRBV12-3/TRBV12-4,CASSQTGPLRVRGYTF,TGTGCCAGCAGCCAGACAGGGCCCCTGAGGGTGCGGGGCTACACCTTC
few,TRBJ2-2,-,TRBV5-5,CASSSGQANTGELFF,TGTGCCAGCAGCTCTGGACAAGCGAACACCGGGGAGCTGTTTTTT
few,TRBJ1-1,TRBD1,TRBV9,CASSVGTGYGFEAFF,TGTGCCAGCAGCGTAGGGACAGGGTATGGATTTGAAGCTTTCTTT
once,TRBJ2-3,TRBD2,TRBV6-1,CASSDTRGGRADTQYF,TGTGCCAGCAGTGATACCCGGGGGGGCCGGGCAGATACGCAGTATTTT
-,TRBJ2-3,TRBD2,TRBV3-1,CASTQTELAGADTQYF,TGTGCCAGCACCCAGACTGAACTAGCGGGAGCAGATACGCAGTATTTT
many,TRBJ2-1,TRBD2,TRBV7-9,CASSSLAGGPSVDEQFF,TGTGCCAGCAGCTCCTTAGCGGGAGGGCCCTCGGTTGATGAGCAGTTCTTC
few,TRBJ2-7,-,TRBV5-5,CASSSGTQLYEQYF,TGTGCCAGCAGCTCCGGGACTCAGCTTTACGAGCAGTACTTC
few,TRBJ2-1,TRBD2,TRBV7-3,CASSLASGRAWGYNEQFF,TGTGCCAGCAGCTTGGCTAGCGGGAGGGCCTGGGGTTACAATGAGCAGTTCTTC
-,TRBJ2-7,-,TRBV5-1,CASSLGLAAPPALYEQYF,TGCGCCAGCAGCTTGGGGTTAGCAGCCCCCCCTGCGCTCTACGAGCAGTACTTC
few,TRBJ1-2,TRBD1,TRBV29-1,CSVEQGANGYTF,TGCAGCGTTGAGCAGGGGGCAAATGGCTACACCTTC
few,TRBJ2-1,TRBD1,TRBV28,CASSFLDRANEQFF,TGTGCCAGCAGTTTCTTGGACAGGGCAAATGAGCAGTTCTTC
many,TRBJ2-5,TRBD1,TRBV7-8,CASSLGTGMGETQYF,TGTGCCAGCAGCCTAGGGACAGGGATGGGGGAGACCCAGTACTTC
-,TRBJ2-1,TRBD2,TRBV13,CASSRISGRVHEQFF,TGTGCCAGCAGCCGTATTAGCGGGAGAGTACATGAGCAGTTCTTC